This TCR beta chain was observed in a study of control samples from healthy donors and cancer patients. CDR1 MNHEY and CDR2 SVGAGI come from the germline V gene. CDR3 length: 14 amino acids. V was pared by 7 bases and J by 0 bases, with 9 bases between. Libraries were prepared by immunoSEQ multiplex PCR; TCRdb keeps only in-frame clonotypes and omits some of them. The sample holds approximately 130,000 clones, just under 90% seen once. The TCR sequence derives from a man between 25 and 39 years old in good health. The chain is built from TRBV6-5 and TRBJ2-2; D call uncertain. Sequencing was carried out using blood. CDR3 DNA: TGTGCCAGCAATAAGCGCTCGAACACCGGGGAGCTGTTTTTT. Translation gives CASNKRSNTGELFF.